This record looks at one T cell receptor (beta chain) sequence and its context. Antigen specificity is unknown. Researchers ran the PCR with 60 Vbeta and 13 Jbeta primers. TCRdb's copy holds only in-frame clones and misses some; the assay was immunoSEQ multiplex PCR. The sample's table shows 100,000 to 150,000 clones. Germline CDR1 is GTSNPN and CDR2 is SVGIG (reference sequence). The CDR3 has 13 amino acids. Deletions cut 7 bases from V and 7 bases from J, with 16 bases between. The sample originates from a study of cytomegalovirus exposure and HLA in healthy donors. Study observations and caveats: The CMV antigen specificity of a few CMV-associated chains was confirmed through in vitro analysis. Later analysis reportedly placed an Asian-associated ancestry cluster below the roughly 700-donor mean in N-insertions.

V gene TRBV30 combines with J gene TRBJ1-4, with D possibly TRBD1 on 5 matching bases. This clonotype was sampled from a man between 35 and 55 years old in good health and CMV-seronegative. Sequencing was done on a sample of PBMCs. This CDR3 reads CASWGPGGEKLFF. The DNA of the CDR3 is TGTGCCTCTTGGGGTCCGGGGGGTGAAAAACTGTTTTTT. The whole variable domain, filled in from reference TRBV30 and TRBJ1-4, reads SQTIHQWPATLVQPVGSPLSLECTVEGTSNPNLYWYRQAAGRGLQLLFYSVGIGQISSEVPQNLSASRPQDRQFILSSKKLLLSDSGFYLCASWGPGGEKLFFGSGTQLSVL.